This section outlines one T cell receptor (beta chain) sequence together with its context. Clones were sequenced by immunoSEQ multiplex PCR, and TCRdb holds only the in-frame ones, with some missing. The repertoire includes roughly 58,000 clones, roughly 83% of them detected once, and under 20% sits in the top ten. This sample is part of a study of blood T cell repertoires in COVID-19. Overall study: The samples span acute and convalescent COVID-19 from the United States, Italy and Spain. PBMCs, B-cell-depleted T cells, or T cells were the source of the cDNA or gDNA that made up the material.

What was sequenced was peripheral blood. The sequence was obtained from a man in his 70s with active COVID-19.

The CDR3 loop reads CASSEAHTSGVREQYF. The CDR3 DNA follows: TGTGCCAGCAGTGAAGCGCATACTAGCGGGGTACGCGAGCAGTACTTC. The V call is TRBV6-1, the J call TRBJ2-7; 10 nucleotides line up with TRBD2. Germline trimming cut 0 bases from V and 6 bases from J; bases unmatched to any gene: 8. Looked up from germline, CDR1 is MNHNS and CDR2 is SASEGT. This CDR3 has 16 amino acids.